This entry lists 32 T cell receptor beta chains sequenced from one sample in a study of human T cells and chemical hapten exposure. Time point noted: patch test 1, 2 weeks after DPC sensitization. Treatment here: therapeutic diphenylcyclopropenone sensitization with weekly scalp DPC. One entry per CDR3 protein, called by TCRdb with MiXCR from the RACE reads. This table holds around 380,000 distinct CDR3 sequences, around 5% found once. This specimen was whole blood, taken in connection with sensitization to the hapten diphenylcyclopropenone (DPC). The receptor source for this set is a woman aged 50 to 65 with alopecia areata. Some clones in this sample may be carry-over from other donors' samples.

This clonotype appeared a few times. The rearrangement uses TRBV5-4 and TRBJ2-1, with 7 nucleotides matching TRBD2. This CDR3 has 14 residues. V lost 4 bases to trimming and J lost 15 bases; unmatched junction nucleotides: 16. CDR1 is SGHNT and CDR2 is YYREEE in the germline V gene (reference sequence). This CDR3 reads CASSLGAASPGGFF. The CDR3 coding sequence is TGTGCCAGCAGCCTGGGCGCAGCCTCCCCGGGGGGGTTCTTC.

This clonotype appeared many times. V usage is TRBV5-4 and J usage is TRBJ2-3, with TRBD2 identical over 8 bases. V dropped 0 bases and J dropped 0; count of bases not matched to a gene: 9. Germline values: CDR1 SGHNT, CDR2 YYREEE (reference sequence). The length of the CDR3 is 18 residues. The CDR3 here is CASSLESGGESSTDTQYF. CDR3 coding DNA: TGTGCCAGCAGCTTGGAAAGCGGGGGAGAATCTAGCACAGATACGCAGTATTTT.

This clonotype has just a few counts. The chain couples TRBV10-3 to TRBJ2-7; D perhaps matches TRBD1 (6 bases). Per germline, CDR1 ENHRY and CDR2 SYGVKD. The ends were cut back, 0 bases at V and 1 base at J, with 13 bases in the middle. CDR3 size: 16 residues. CDR3 loop: CAISESLGGLSYEQYF. In DNA form, the CDR3 reads TGTGCCATCAGTGAGTCACTTGGGGGCCTATCCTACGAGCAGTACTTC.

There are a few counts of this clonotype. The V and J genes are TRBV5-1 and TRBJ1-1, with D perhaps matching TRBD1 (6 bases). Trimming removed 3 bases at V and 3 bases at J, with 15 bases between. The germline V gene has CDR1 SGHRS and CDR2 YFSETQ. CDR3 length: 15 amino acids. The CDR3 DNA is TGCGCCAGCAGCTCGTCCAGCAGGGGCTACACTGAAGCTTTCTTT. Protein: CASSSSSRGYTEAFF.

Ten or more counts support this clonotype. V usage is TRBV29-1 and J usage is TRBJ1-2; TRBD1 matches at 7 bases. Trimming took 7 bases from V and 6 from J; bases not matched to a gene: 11. The CDR3 has 13 residues. Germline V gene data show CDR1 as SQVTM and CDR2 as ANQGSEA. The CDR3 loop reads CSAERDSPHGYTF. The CDR3 DNA is TGCAGCGCCGAGCGGGACAGCCCCCATGGCTACACCTTC. Full variable domain (outside the CDR3, taken from reference TRBV29-1 and TRBJ1-2): SAVISQKPSRDICQRGTSLTIQCQVDSQVTMMFWYRQQPGQSLTLIATANQGSEATYESGFVIDKFPISRPNLTFSTLTVSNMSPEDSSIYLCSAERDSPHGYTFGSGTRLTVV.

This clonotype was seen repeatedly, ten times or more. V is TRBV4-2 and J is TRBJ1-4, with a possible D match to TRBD1 (6 bases). CDR1 LGHNA and CDR2 YNFKEQ come from the germline V gene. V was shortened by 1 base and J by 1 base, with 10 bases between the two germline ends. The CDR3 is 16 amino acids. The CDR3 is CASSQGRGGTNEKLFF. The CDR3 nucleotides read TGTGCCAGCAGCCAAGGCAGGGGAGGAACTAATGAAAAACTGTTTTTT.

This clonotype has a count of ten or more. This rearrangement joins TRBV24-1 to TRBJ2-5; 16 bases map to TRBD2. Germline V CDR1 and CDR2: KGHDR, SFDVKD. V shed 3 bases and J 2 bases; nucleotides not matched to a gene: 2. The CDR3 extends over 17 amino acids. In DNA, the CDR3 is TGTGCCACCAGTGATCTGGGACTAGCGGGAGGGCAAGAGACCCAGTACTTC. This translates into CATSDLGLAGGQETQYF.

This clonotype was observed a handful of times. This chain connects TRBV5-6 to TRBJ2-7; 11 nucleotides agree with TRBD2. The J segment lost 3 bases and the V segment lost 4 bases, leaving 12 bases of the junction unmatched. Germline V CDR1 and CDR2: SGHDT, YYEEEE. The CDR3 consists of 17 residues. CDR3 residues: CASSHDLAGGNDYEQYF. DNA of the CDR3: TGTGCCAGCAGCCACGATCTAGCGGGGGGTAACGACTACGAGCAGTACTTC.

This clonotype was seen ten or more times. The genes are TRBV7-2 and TRBJ1-2; 8 nucleotides agree with TRBD1. Germline CDR1 reads SGHTA; CDR2 reads FQGNSA. CDR3 length: 13 residues. With V trimmed by 0 bases and J by 7 bases, 1 base remained unmatched. The CDR3 DNA sequence: TGTGCCAGCAGCTTAGCCAGGGGGCTTGGCTACACCTTC. Translating gives CASSLARGLGYTF.

V usage is TRBV3-1 and J usage is TRBJ2-4; unclear D gene. Germline V gene sequence: CDR1 LGHDT, CDR2 YNNKEL (reference sequence). The CDR3 has 20 amino acids. V was clipped by 0 bases and J by 0 bases, with 21 bases between them. The CDR3 DNA is TGTGCCAGCAGCCAAGATCTTTTGTCATTTGGACCCTTAGCCAAAAACATTCAGTACTTC. Protein sequence: CASSQDLLSFGPLAKNIQYF.

The table lists this clonotype with many counts. The chain uses TRBV4-3 and TRBJ1-2; D is ambiguous. CDR1 and CDR2 (germline): LGHNA, YSLEER. CDR3 length: 14 residues. V dropped 0 bases and J dropped 7 bases, with 12 bases sitting between them. The CDR3 DNA reads as TGCGCCAGCAGCCAAGATATTATAACGATTGGCTACACCTTC. Its translation is CASSQDIITIGYTF.

This clonotype was observed a handful of times. V usage is TRBV20-1 and J usage is TRBJ2-7, with 7 positions matching TRBD1. Germline V gives CDR1 DFQATT, CDR2 SNEGSKA (reference sequence). V shed 3 bases, J shed 0 bases, and the junction held 2 bases outside the gene matches. CDR3 length equals 13 residues. CDR3 DNA: TGCAGTGCTAGTGCAGGGGGCTCCTACGAGCAGTACTTC. Translating it yields CSASAGGSYEQYF.

This clonotype was detected ten times or more. CDR3 region: CASSRDSDNQPQHF. DNA of the CDR3: TGTGCCAGCAGTAGGGACTCCGACAATCAGCCCCAGCATTTT. V gene TRBV7-9 combines with J gene TRBJ1-5; D is perhaps TRBD1 (5 bases). In germline, CDR1 is SEHNR, CDR2 FQNEAQ (reference sequence). The CDR3 consists of 14 residues. With 6 bases removed from V and 3 bases from J, the gap between germline ends came to 12 bases. Full variable domain (rest looked up from reference TRBV7-9 and TRBJ1-5): DTGVSQNPRHKITKRGQNVTFRCDPISEHNRLYWYRQTLGQGPEFLTYFQNEAQLEKSRLLSDRFSAERPKGSFSTLEIQRTEQGDSAMYLCASSRDSDNQPQHFGDGTRLSIL.

This clonotype was detected a few times. This chain connects TRBV3-1 to TRBJ2-5; 8 bases match TRBD1. Unmatched junction bases numbered 6, after V lost 4 bases and J lost 5 bases. The CDR3 is 14 amino acids. Germline V gene data show CDR1 as LGHDT and CDR2 as YNNKEL (reference sequence). In nucleotides, the CDR3 is TGTGCCAGCAGCCGGCTGACAGGGGAGGAGACCCAGTACTTC. Translation: CASSRLTGEETQYF.

This clonotype was recorded at least ten times. The V and J genes are TRBV5-5 and TRBJ1-1; 9 nucleotides agree with TRBD1. The V segment lost 4 bases and the J segment 5 bases; nucleotides outside the gene matches: 6. The germline gives CDR1 SGHKS, CDR2 YYEKEE (reference sequence). The length of the CDR3 is 14 residues. CDR3 DNA sequence: TGTGCCAGCAGCCGGCGGACAGGGGAAACTGAAGCTTTCTTT. Amino acid sequence: CASSRRTGETEAFF.

Points on this clonotype: A read error may be the cause here, since a much bigger clone is one base away. The genes are TRBV11-2 and TRBJ2-3; TRBD2 aligns across 7 bases. From germline, CDR1 is SGHAT and CDR2 FQNNGV. CDR3 size: 18 residues. Losses at the gene ends were 1 base for V and 3 bases for J; bases not matched to a gene: 13. CDR3 protein: CASSLGPVLAPITDTQYF. CDR3 DNA sequence: TGTGCCAGCAGCTTAGGACCGGTACTAGCGCCAATAACAGATACGCAGTATTTT. Full variable domain (outside the CDR3, taken from reference TRBV11-2 and TRBJ2-3): EAGVAQSPRYKIIEKRQSVAFWCNPISGHATLYWYQQILGQGPKLLIQFQNNGVVDDSQLPKDRFSAERLKGVDSTLKIQPAKLEDSAVYLCASSLGPVLAPITDTQYFGPGTRLTVL.

The table lists this clonotype with a few counts. The chain couples TRBV15 to TRBJ1-5, with D maybe TRBD1 (5 bases). Germline V gene data show CDR1 as LNHNV and CDR2 as YYDKDF (reference sequence). The V end lost 2 bases, the J end lost 4 bases, and 6 bases lay between the germline ends. The CDR3 totals 13 residues. CDR3 sequence: CATSRHRNQPQHF. CDR3 DNA sequence: TGTGCCACCAGCAGACACAGGAATCAGCCCCAGCATTTT.

This clonotype was found many times. This CDR3 is CASRSLAGPYEQYF. CDR3 bases: TGTGCCAGCAGATCACTAGCGGGGCCCTACGAGCAGTACTTC. The chain has TRBV12-3 or TRBV12-4 and TRBJ2-7; TRBD2 agrees at 10 bases. V gave up 6 bases and J gave up 2 bases; unmatched junction bases: 4. This CDR3 has 14 amino acids.

The chain carries TRBV19 and TRBJ2-7; TRBD2 matches at 12 bases. CDR3 size: 17 residues. V dropped 5 bases and J dropped 3; count of bases not matched to a gene: 11. CDR1 and CDR2 (germline): LNHDA, SQIVND (reference sequence). The chain's CDR3 is CASSSGLAGSKGYEQYF. The CDR3 nucleotides are TGTGCCAGTAGTTCTGGACTAGCGGGGAGCAAAGGCTACGAGCAGTACTTC.

This clonotype was recorded many times. The V gene is TRBV12-5, the J gene TRBJ1-1, with D hard to call. V was pared by 0 bases and J by 0 bases, with 5 bases between. CDR3 length equals 14 residues. Germline V gives CDR1 LGHNT, CDR2 FRNRAP. The CDR3 reads CASGLVKLNTEAFF. The CDR3 nucleotides are TGTGCTAGTGGTTTGGTTAAGTTGAACACTGAAGCTTTCTTT.

This clonotype has more than one count but fewer than ten. The chain uses TRBV6-6 and TRBJ2-1; 7 bases fit TRBD2. CDR1 and CDR2 from the germline V gene are MNHNY and SVGAGI (reference sequence). The V segment lost 6 bases and the J segment 8 bases; nucleotides outside the gene matches: 4. The CDR3 sequence is 12 residues long. CDR3 in amino acids: CASSTTSDEQFF. CDR3 sequence (DNA): TGTGCCAGCAGCACTACTAGCGATGAGCAGTTCTTC.

This chain uses TRBV4-1 with TRBJ2-3; a weak D match, TRBD1 (6 bases). Germline CDR1 MGHRA, CDR2 YSYEKL. V was pared by 2 bases and J by 4 bases, with 10 bases between. CDR3 length equals 14 residues. The CDR3 DNA is TGCGCCAGCAGCCAAACAGGGATGGCAGATACGCAGTATTTT. Translated: CASSQTGMADTQYF.

This clonotype has ten or more counts. The rearrangement uses TRBV29-1 and TRBJ1-2; D remains ambiguous. V gave up 3 bases and J gave up 4 bases, with 3 bases separating them. The CDR3 consists of 10 residues. In germline, CDR1 is SQVTM, CDR2 ANQGSEA. CDR3 sequence: CSVDFYGYTF. In nucleotides, the CDR3 is TGCAGCGTTGACTTCTATGGCTACACCTTC.

Ten or more counts support this clonotype. The chain recombines TRBV28 with TRBJ2-1; TRBD1 matches at 8 bases. Germline-derived CDR1 and CDR2 are MDHEN and SYDVKM. The CDR3 is made up of 15 amino acids. The trim removed 5 bases at V and 9 bases at J, leaving 12 bases unmatched. CDR3 loop: CASSPSDREVGEQFF. In DNA, the CDR3 is TGTGCCAGCAGTCCGTCGGACAGGGAGGTCGGTGAGCAGTTCTTC. The variable domain in full, completed from reference TRBV28 and TRBJ2-1, reads DVKVTQSSRYLVKRTGEKVFLECVQDMDHENMFWYRQDPGLGLRLIYFSYDVKMKEKGDIPEGYSVSREKKERFSLILESASTNQTSMYLCASSPSDREVGEQFFGPGTRLTVL.

In this sample, this clonotype turned up many times. The chain combines TRBV7-9 with TRBJ1-2; D unresolved. Per germline, CDR1 SEHNR and CDR2 FQNEAQ (reference sequence). Trimming cost V 5 bases and J 0 bases, with 7 bases left between them. CDR3 length: 13 residues. CDR3 nucleotide sequence: TGTGCCAGCAGCCCAGGTGCTAACTATGGCTACACCTTC. This translates into CASSPGANYGYTF.

The table lists this clonotype with many counts. The chain has TRBV3-1 and TRBJ1-1, with unresolved D. This CDR3 spans 14 amino acids. The germline gives CDR1 LGHDT, CDR2 YNNKEL (reference sequence). V was pared by 1 base and J by 7 bases, with 13 bases between. The CDR3 reads CASSQVEGRSEAFF. CDR3 nucleotides: TGTGCCAGCAGCCAAGTCGAAGGGAGGAGTGAAGCTTTCTTT.

This clonotype was detected many times. The chain links TRBV6-2 or TRBV6-3 to TRBJ1-1; D is undetermined. The V gene lost 10 bases and the J gene lost 2 bases, with 11 bases spanning the gap. This CDR3 contains 12 residues. From germline, CDR1 is MNHEY and CDR2 SVGEGT. CDR3 in DNA: TGTGCCACCACCGATCGAAACACTGAAGCTTTCTTT. Its protein is CATTDRNTEAFF.

This clonotype was detected many times. This chain connects TRBV29-1 to TRBJ1-4; D remains ambiguous. The V gene lost 6 bases and the J gene lost 3 bases, with 8 bases spanning the gap. This CDR3 contains 12 residues. From germline, CDR1 is SQVTM and CDR2 ANQGSEA. The CDR3 is CSVRTANEKLFF. CDR3 DNA sequence: TGCAGCGTCCGGACTGCTAATGAAAAACTGTTTTTT.

The chain has TRBV13 and TRBJ1-3, with 9 bases matching TRBD1. Germline V lookup: CDR1 PRHDT, CDR2 FYEKMQ (reference sequence). The V gene end was trimmed by 3 bases and the J gene end by 1 base; junction bases not matched to a gene: 4. CDR3 length: 16 amino acids. The CDR3 DNA is TGTGCCAGCAGCTTCGGACAGGGGACATCTGGAAACACCATATATTTT. Translating gives CASSFGQGTSGNTIYF.

This clonotype was counted many times. This chain joins TRBV3-1 and TRBJ1-5; a weak D match, TRBD1 (5 bases). Germline V gene data show CDR1 as LGHDT and CDR2 as YNNKEL (reference sequence). The CDR3 is 16 residues long. V was trimmed by 7 bases and J by 0 bases, leaving 16 bases between them. The CDR3 region is CASNESTGGSNQPQHF. Written as DNA, the CDR3 is TGTGCCAGCAATGAGTCTACTGGGGGTAGCAATCAGCCCCAGCATTTT.

The J gene is TRBJ2-5, the V gene TRBV30; no firm D call. The CDR3 is 11 amino acids. V was clipped by 3 bases and J by 7 bases, with 9 bases between them. Germline-derived CDR1 and CDR2 are GTSNPN and SVGIG (reference sequence). CDR3 nucleotides: TGTGCCTGGAGGATCCGGACGACCCAGTACTTC. This sequence encodes CAWRIRTTQYF.

This clonotype showed up just a few times. The chain carries TRBV4-2 and TRBJ1-4, with TRBD1 matching over 8 bases. The J segment lost 5 bases and the V segment lost 7 bases, leaving 9 bases of the junction unmatched. Germline values: CDR1 LGHNA, CDR2 YNFKEQ. The CDR3 runs to 15 residues. CDR3 coding DNA: TGTGCCAGCACTGGAACCGGACAGGGCAATGAAAAACTGTTTTTT. Encoded protein: CASTGTGQGNEKLFF.